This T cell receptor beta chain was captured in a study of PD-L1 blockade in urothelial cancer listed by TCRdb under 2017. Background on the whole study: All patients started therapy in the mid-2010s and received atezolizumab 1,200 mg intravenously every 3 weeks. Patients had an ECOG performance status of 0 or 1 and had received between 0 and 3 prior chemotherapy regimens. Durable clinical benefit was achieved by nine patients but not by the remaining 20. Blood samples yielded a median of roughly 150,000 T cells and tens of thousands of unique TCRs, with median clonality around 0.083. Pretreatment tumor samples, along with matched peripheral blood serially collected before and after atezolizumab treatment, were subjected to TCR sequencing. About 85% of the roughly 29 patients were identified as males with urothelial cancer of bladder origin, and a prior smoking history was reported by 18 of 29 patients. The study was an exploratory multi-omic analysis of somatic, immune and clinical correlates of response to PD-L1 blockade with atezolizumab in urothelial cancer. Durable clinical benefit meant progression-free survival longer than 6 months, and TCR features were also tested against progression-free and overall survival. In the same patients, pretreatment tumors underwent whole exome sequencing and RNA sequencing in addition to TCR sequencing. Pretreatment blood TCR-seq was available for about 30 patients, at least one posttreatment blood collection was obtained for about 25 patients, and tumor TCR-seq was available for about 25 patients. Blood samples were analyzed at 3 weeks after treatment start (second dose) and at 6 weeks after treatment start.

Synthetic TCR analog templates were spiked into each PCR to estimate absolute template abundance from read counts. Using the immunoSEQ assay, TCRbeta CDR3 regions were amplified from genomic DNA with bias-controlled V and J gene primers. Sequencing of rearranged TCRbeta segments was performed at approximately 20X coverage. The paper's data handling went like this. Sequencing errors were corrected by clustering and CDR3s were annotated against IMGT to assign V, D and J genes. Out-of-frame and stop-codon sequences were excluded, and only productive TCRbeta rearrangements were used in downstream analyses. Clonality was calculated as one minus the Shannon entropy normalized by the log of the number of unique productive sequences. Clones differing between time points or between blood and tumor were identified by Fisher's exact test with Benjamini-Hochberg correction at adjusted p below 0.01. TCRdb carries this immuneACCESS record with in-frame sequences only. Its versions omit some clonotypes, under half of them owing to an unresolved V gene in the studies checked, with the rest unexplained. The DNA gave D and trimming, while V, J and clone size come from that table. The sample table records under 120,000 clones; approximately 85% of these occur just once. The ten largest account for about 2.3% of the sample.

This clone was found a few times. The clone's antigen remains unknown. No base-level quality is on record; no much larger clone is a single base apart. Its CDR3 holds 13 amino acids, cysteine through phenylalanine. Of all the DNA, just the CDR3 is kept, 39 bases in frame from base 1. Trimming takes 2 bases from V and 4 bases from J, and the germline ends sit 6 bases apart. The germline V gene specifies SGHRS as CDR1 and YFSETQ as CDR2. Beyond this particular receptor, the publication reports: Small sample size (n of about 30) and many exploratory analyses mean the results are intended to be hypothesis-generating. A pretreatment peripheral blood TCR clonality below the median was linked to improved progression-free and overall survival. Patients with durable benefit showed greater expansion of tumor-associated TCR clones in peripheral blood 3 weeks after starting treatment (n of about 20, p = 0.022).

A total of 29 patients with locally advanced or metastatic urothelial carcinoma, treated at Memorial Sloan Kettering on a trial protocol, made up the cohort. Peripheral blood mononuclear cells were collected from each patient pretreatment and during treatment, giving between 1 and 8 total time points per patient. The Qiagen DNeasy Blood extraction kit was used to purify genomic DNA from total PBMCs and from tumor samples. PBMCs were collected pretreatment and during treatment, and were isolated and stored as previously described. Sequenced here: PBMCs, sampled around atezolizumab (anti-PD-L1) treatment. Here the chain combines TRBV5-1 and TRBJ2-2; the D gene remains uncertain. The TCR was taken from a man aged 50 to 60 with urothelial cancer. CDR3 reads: CASSFRSTGELFF. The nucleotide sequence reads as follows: TGCGCCAGCAGCTTCCGGAGCACCGGGGAGCTGTTTTTT.